These T cell receptor beta chains were read from a single sample in a study of shared clonotypes between healthy human individuals. Generated by immunoSEQ multiplex PCR, the TCRdb table keeps only in-frame clones and is missing some. This sample yields about 2.3 million clones, of which roughly 92% are seen a single time; 0.37% belongs to the top ten. The sequenced material came from naive CD4+ T cells from PBMCs. The receptors derive from a man between 18 and 29 years old in good health. Some clones in this sample may be carry-over from other donors' samples. Each CDR3 is given with its conserved first and last residue. The D gene is left open where the match is weak. Size is stated for part of the rows, as once, few or many counts, or as a class when the clone is expanded.

j_gene: TRBJ2-3
abundance: -
d_gene: -
v_gene: TRBV4-1
CDR3aa: CASSQSGRGDTDTQYF
CDR3nt: TGCGCCAGCAGCCAATCAGGGAGGGGGGACACAGATACGCAGTATTTT

j_gene: TRBJ2-1
abundance: -
d_gene: -
v_gene: TRBV2
CDR3aa: CASSEGGEKQFF
CDR3nt: TGTGCCAGCAGTGAAGGGGGGGAGAAGCAGTTCTTC

j_gene: TRBJ2-3
abundance: -
d_gene: -
v_gene: TRBV20-1
CDR3aa: CSASGNTQYF
CDR3nt: TGCAGTGCTAGTGGAAATACGCAGTATTTT

j_gene: TRBJ1-5
abundance: -
d_gene: TRBD1
v_gene: TRBV28
CDR3aa: CASSEGQGPSQPQHF
CDR3nt: TGTGCCAGCAGTGAGGGACAGGGGCCCAGTCAGCCCCAGCATTTT

j_gene: TRBJ1-4
abundance: once
d_gene: -
v_gene: TRBV11-2
CDR3aa: CASSSWGQGGSEKLFF
CDR3nt: TGTGCCAGCAGCTCTTGGGGTCAGGGAGGGAGTGAAAAACTGTTTTTT

j_gene: TRBJ1-3
abundance: -
d_gene: -
v_gene: TRBV11-2
CDR3aa: CASSLTQGTGNTIYF
CDR3nt: TGTGCCAGCAGCCTCACTCAGGGTACTGGAAACACCATATATTTT

j_gene: TRBJ2-7
abundance: -
d_gene: -
v_gene: TRBV11-1
CDR3aa: CATCLGTGPYEQYF
CDR3nt: TGTGCCACCTGTTTGGGAACTGGACCTTACGAGCAGTACTTC

j_gene: TRBJ1-4
abundance: once
d_gene: -
v_gene: TRBV18
CDR3aa: CASSPQGGATNEKLFF
CDR3nt: TGTGCCAGCTCCCCCCAAGGGGGAGCAACTAATGAAAAACTGTTTTTT

j_gene: TRBJ2-3
abundance: -
d_gene: -
v_gene: TRBV19
CDR3aa: CASSTRWPGAGDTQYF
CDR3nt: TGTGCCAGTAGTACCCGGTGGCCGGGGGCAGGAGATACGCAGTATTTT

j_gene: TRBJ2-5
abundance: -
d_gene: -
v_gene: TRBV6-5
CDR3aa: CASITRWGNEETQYF
CDR3nt: TGTGCCAGCATCACCCGGTGGGGTAACGAAGAGACCCAGTACTTC

j_gene: TRBJ1-1
abundance: -
d_gene: TRBD1
v_gene: TRBV28
CDR3aa: CASSKGGMNTEAFF
CDR3nt: TGTGCCAGCAGTAAAGGGGGCATGAACACTGAAGCTTTCTTT

j_gene: TRBJ1-6
abundance: -
d_gene: -
v_gene: TRBV28
CDR3aa: CASSLEPPASNSPLHF
CDR3nt: TGTGCCAGCAGTTTAGAACCCCCGGCCAGTAATTCACCCCTCCACTTT

j_gene: TRBJ2-2
abundance: -
d_gene: -
v_gene: TRBV5-1
CDR3aa: CASSLEGVGNTGELFF
CDR3nt: TGCGCCAGCAGCTTGGAGGGGGTGGGCAACACCGGGGAGCTGTTTTTT

j_gene: TRBJ2-7
abundance: -
d_gene: -
v_gene: TRBV28
CDR3aa: CASSPAGQVPEQYF
CDR3nt: TGTGCCAGCAGTCCAGCTGGGCAGGTCCCCGAGCAGTACTTC

j_gene: TRBJ1-2
abundance: -
d_gene: -
v_gene: TRBV30
CDR3aa: CAWSPGPDYGYTF
CDR3nt: TGTGCCTGGAGTCCCGGACCCGATTATGGCTACACCTTC

j_gene: TRBJ1-1
abundance: -
d_gene: -
v_gene: TRBV28
CDR3aa: CASIVGHRNTEAFF
CDR3nt: TGTGCCAGCATCGTGGGACATCGGAACACTGAAGCTTTCTTT

j_gene: TRBJ2-7
abundance: once
d_gene: -
v_gene: TRBV27
CDR3aa: CASSPFSAGPPYEQYF
CDR3nt: TGTGCCAGCAGTCCCTTTTCCGCGGGACCTCCCTACGAGCAGTACTTC

j_gene: TRBJ2-3
abundance: -
d_gene: TRBD2
v_gene: TRBV5-1
CDR3aa: CASSPGLASGTDTQYF
CDR3nt: TGCGCCAGCAGCCCAGGACTAGCCTCGGGCACAGATACGCAGTATTTT

j_gene: TRBJ2-7
abundance: -
d_gene: TRBD1
v_gene: TRBV4-3
CDR3aa: CASSQHGQGALEQYF
CDR3nt: TGCGCCAGCAGCCAACACGGACAGGGGGCTCTAGAGCAGTACTTC

j_gene: TRBJ2-5
abundance: -
d_gene: TRBD2
v_gene: TRBV11-1
CDR3aa: CASSAREAGAETQYF
CDR3nt: TGTGCCAGCAGCGCCCGGGAAGCGGGAGCGGAGACCCAGTACTTC

j_gene: TRBJ2-2
abundance: once
d_gene: TRBD2
v_gene: TRBV7-2
CDR3aa: CASRQGVAGHTGELFF
CDR3nt: TGTGCCAGCAGGCAAGGGGTAGCGGGACACACCGGGGAGCTGTTTTTT

j_gene: TRBJ2-7
abundance: few
d_gene: -
v_gene: TRBV28
CDR3aa: CASRGYEQYF
CDR3nt: TGTGCCAGCAGGGGCTACGAGCAGTACTTC

j_gene: TRBJ1-4
abundance: once
d_gene: TRBD1
v_gene: TRBV10-2
CDR3aa: CAASGDSEKLFF
CDR3nt: TGCGCCGCCTCCGGGGACAGTGAAAAACTGTTTTTT

j_gene: TRBJ1-1
abundance: -
d_gene: -
v_gene: TRBV5-6
CDR3aa: CASTTRDGTIGTEAFF
CDR3nt: TGTGCCAGCACTACTCGGGACGGAACTATCGGAACTGAAGCTTTCTTT

j_gene: TRBJ1-5
abundance: -
d_gene: -
v_gene: TRBV7-8
CDR3aa: CASSLVENQPQHF
CDR3nt: TGTGCCAGCAGCTTAGTGGAGAATCAGCCCCAGCATTTT

j_gene: TRBJ2-1
abundance: -
d_gene: TRBD1
v_gene: TRBV10-3
CDR3aa: CAISAPGQGLSEQFF
CDR3nt: TGTGCCATCAGTGCGCCGGGACAGGGCTTGTCTGAGCAGTTCTTC

j_gene: TRBJ1-1
abundance: -
d_gene: -
v_gene: TRBV27
CDR3aa: CASSLSHRRGTEAFF
CDR3nt: TGTGCCAGCAGCCTCTCCCACCGGCGGGGCACTGAAGCTTTCTTT

j_gene: TRBJ1-2
abundance: -
d_gene: -
v_gene: TRBV19
CDR3aa: CASSSRAYGYTF
CDR3nt: TGTGCCAGTAGTTCAAGGGCCTATGGCTACACCTTC

j_gene: TRBJ2-1
abundance: -
d_gene: TRBD2
v_gene: TRBV5-1
CDR3aa: CASSLGVGLAAYNEQFF
CDR3nt: TGCGCCAGCAGCTTGGGTGTGGGACTAGCGGCCTACAATGAGCAGTTCTTC

j_gene: TRBJ1-2
abundance: once
d_gene: -
v_gene: TRBV5-8
CDR3aa: CASKRWAWDGYTF
CDR3nt: TGTGCCAGCAAACGCTGGGCCTGGGATGGCTACACCTTC

j_gene: TRBJ2-7
abundance: -
d_gene: -
v_gene: TRBV5-1
CDR3aa: CASSLVPDLDEQYF
CDR3nt: TGCGCCAGCAGCTTGGTCCCCGACCTAGACGAGCAGTACTTC

j_gene: TRBJ2-7
abundance: once
d_gene: TRBD2
v_gene: TRBV28
CDR3aa: CASSFKTGTSGSEQYF
CDR3nt: TGTGCCAGCAGTTTCAAGACCGGGACTAGCGGGTCCGAGCAGTACTTC

j_gene: TRBJ2-1
abundance: -
d_gene: TRBD1
v_gene: TRBV19
CDR3aa: CASSRAGTGNNEQFF
CDR3nt: TGTGCCAGTAGTAGAGCCGGGACAGGGAACAATGAGCAGTTCTTC

j_gene: TRBJ2-5
abundance: -
d_gene: -
v_gene: TRBV9
CDR3aa: CASSVGGVRETQYF
CDR3nt: TGTGCCAGCAGCGTAGGAGGGGTACGTGAGACCCAGTACTTC

j_gene: TRBJ2-2
abundance: -
d_gene: TRBD1
v_gene: TRBV6-6
CDR3aa: CASSRWDSVTTGELFF
CDR3nt: TGTGCCAGCAGCCGTTGGGACAGTGTAACCACCGGGGAGCTGTTTTTT

j_gene: TRBJ1-2
abundance: -
d_gene: -
v_gene: TRBV27
CDR3aa: CASSFNWLGGYTF
CDR3nt: TGTGCCAGCAGTTTTAATTGGTTAGGGGGCTACACCTTC

j_gene: TRBJ1-3
abundance: -
d_gene: -
v_gene: TRBV14
CDR3aa: CASSQLRPGTAGNTIYF
CDR3nt: TGTGCCAGCAGCCAACTTAGGCCAGGGACGGCTGGAAACACCATATATTTT